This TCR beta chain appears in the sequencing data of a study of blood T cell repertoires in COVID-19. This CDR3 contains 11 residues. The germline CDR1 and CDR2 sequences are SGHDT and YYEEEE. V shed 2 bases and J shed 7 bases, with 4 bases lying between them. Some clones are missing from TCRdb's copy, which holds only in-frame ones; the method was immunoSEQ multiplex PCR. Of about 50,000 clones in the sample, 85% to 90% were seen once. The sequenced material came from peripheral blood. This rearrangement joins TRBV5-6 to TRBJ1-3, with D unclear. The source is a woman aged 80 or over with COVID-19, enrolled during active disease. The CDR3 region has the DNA TGTGCCAGCAGCTTCTCCAACACCATATATTTT. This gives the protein CASSFSNTIYF.